This is a list of T cell receptor beta chains from one sample in a study of T-cell reconstitution after alpha-beta-depleted transplantation in children. In TCRdb, the PCR reads were re-called with MiXCR into one record per CDR3 protein. The repertoire holds about 240,000 distinct CDR3 sequences, with 12% as singletons. The sequenced sample was PBMCs from the stem cell graft donor, obtained from the stem cell graft. These receptors were taken from a human donor who donated a stem cell graft to a child with acute lymphoblastic leukemia. Both conserved end residues are part of each CDR3. A D gene is named only where the DNA matches it firmly. The size entry is marked missing in some rows and otherwise reads once, few, many or a size class.

D | size | J | V | DNA | CDR3
- | many | TRBJ1-5 | TRBV28 | TGTGCCACCAGGACCTGGCTCGGGCGGGATCAGCCCCAGCATTTT | CATRTWLGRDQPQHF
- | many | TRBJ2-3 | TRBV4-3 | TGCGCCAGCAGCCAAGAGGGGGTGACGCCGTATTTT | CASSQEGVTPYF
TRBD1 | many | TRBJ1-2 | TRBV25-1 | TGTGCCAGCAGTTTTACAGGGGGCCCGGGCACCTTC | CASSFTGGPGTF
TRBD2 | - | TRBJ2-5 | TRBV3-1 | TGTGCCAGCAGCCCACGGACTAGCGATCAAGAGACCCAGTACTTC | CASSPRTSDQETQYF
TRBD2 | many | TRBJ2-1 | TRBV27 | TGTGCCAGCAGTTTAGCGGGAGGAGCCCCCTTATACAATGAGCAGTTCTTC | CASSLAGGAPLYNEQFF
- | many | TRBJ1-5 | TRBV7-3 | TGTGCCAGCAGCCGCCAGGACAGTTTAATGCGGCCCCAGCATTTT | CASSRQDSLMRPQHF
- | many | TRBJ1-5 | TRBV9 | TGTGCCAGCAGCGTAGAAGGGTCTCAGCCCCAGCATTTT | CASSVEGSQPQHF
- | few | TRBJ2-3 | TRBV5-1 | TGCGCCAGCAGTTACGGGGATTTAAGCACAGATACGCAGTATTTT | CASSYGDLSTDTQYF
TRBD1 | many | TRBJ1-2 | TRBV29-1 | TGCAGCGTTGAAGGACAGGGGACCTATGGCTACACCTTC | CSVEGQGTYGYTF
TRBD1 | - | TRBJ1-5 | TRBV20-1 | TGCTGTGCTAGAGGGGGGACAGGGGGACGCAATCAGCCCCAGCATTTT | CCARGGTGGRNQPQHF
TRBD2 | - | TRBJ2-7 | TRBV5-1 | TGCGCCAGCAGCCCCGGGGGGGCAGGAGAGCAGTACTTC | CASSPGGAGEQYF
TRBD1 | many | TRBJ2-7 | TRBV10-3 | TGTGCCACGAACCGGGACAGGGCCGACGAGCAGTACTTC | CATNRDRADEQYF
- | - | TRBJ2-1 | TRBV19 | TGTGCCAGTAGTCCTCTCCGCCCCTACCTCCTCAATGAGCAGTTCTTC | CASSPLRPYLLNEQFF
TRBD1 | many | TRBJ2-1 | TRBV20-1 | TGCAGTGCTATTCCCTCGGACAGGGGGTTGTACAATGAGCAGTTCTTC | CSAIPSDRGLYNEQFF
- | many | TRBJ1-1 | TRBV5-6 | TGTGCCAGCAGCTGGAGGGGGTTGGACACTGAAGCTTTCTTT | CASSWRGLDTEAFF
TRBD2 | few | TRBJ2-5 | TRBV7-2 | TGTGCCAGCAGCCTATCGCGGGGGGCCAGGGAGACCCAGTACTTC | CASSLSRGARETQYF
- | many | TRBJ2-5 | TRBV2 | TGTGCCAGCAGTGAATCAGAGACCCAGTACTTC | CASSESETQYF
TRBD2 | many | TRBJ2-1 | TRBV4-1 | TGCGCCAGCAGCCAAGAGGAGCGGGAGAAGGATGAGCAGTTCTTC | CASSQEEREKDEQFF
- | many | TRBJ2-2 | TRBV3-1 | TGTGCCAGCAGCCAAGACGGGGGACTGTTCGTCGGGGAGCTGTTTTTT | CASSQDGGLFVGELFF
- | few | TRBJ2-7 | TRBV5-1 | TGCGCCAGCAGCTCCTGGGACGCTAAGGGGACCTACGAGCAGTACTTC | CASSSWDAKGTYEQYF
- | many | TRBJ1-2 | TRBV12-3/TRBV12-4 | TGTGCCAGCAGACTGGACCTCAACTATGGCTACACCTTC | CASRLDLNYGYTF
- | many | TRBJ1-5 | TRBV20-1 | TGCAGTGCTAGGGGTGGGGGCGAACAGCCCCAGCATTTT | CSARGGGEQPQHF
- | many | TRBJ2-2 | TRBV4-3 | TGCGCCAGCAGCCAAGCCCTCGATACCGGGGAGCTGTTTTTT | CASSQALDTGELFF
TRBD1 | many | TRBJ2-3 | TRBV24-1 | TGTGCCACCAGTGATTTGCGGACAGGAGCTAGCACAGATACGCAGTATTTT | CATSDLRTGASTDTQYF
- | many | TRBJ1-6 | TRBV7-9 | TGTGCCAGCAGACAGGGTGTAGAAGCACCCCTCCACTTT | CASRQGVEAPLHF
- | few | TRBJ1-1 | TRBV7-2 | TGTGCCAGCAGCAACACCGCTGGAGCTTTCTTT | CASSNTAGAFF
TRBD2 | many | TRBJ2-5 | TRBV5-1 | TGCGCCAGCAGCTTGGCAGCGGGGGGTTCGGCAGAGACCCAGTACTTC | CASSLAAGGSAETQYF
TRBD1 | many | TRBJ2-2 | TRBV24-1 | TGTGCCACCAGTGATCCATTCGGACAGGGCTTCAGCGGGGAGCTGTTTTTT | CATSDPFGQGFSGELFF
TRBD1 | many | TRBJ2-1 | TRBV9 | TGTGCCAGCAGCGTAGACGGGACAGGGGACAATGAGCAGTTCTTC | CASSVDGTGDNEQFF
- | few | TRBJ1-1 | TRBV6-5 | TGTGCCAGCAGGTACCGGGGAAAGGGGGCTGAAGCTTTCTTT | CASRYRGKGAEAFF
TRBD2 | many | TRBJ2-3 | TRBV12-3/TRBV12-4 | TGTGCCAGCAGTTTATATACTAGCGGCACAGATACGCAGTATTTT | CASSLYTSGTDTQYF
- | many | TRBJ2-5 | TRBV5-6 | TGTGCCAGCAGCTTGGTTCAGCAAGAGACCCAGTACTTC | CASSLVQQETQYF